The entry that follows covers one T cell receptor beta chain sequence. This entry belongs to a study of blood T cell repertoires in COVID-19. Study-wide context: COVID-19 samples, acute and convalescent, were from the United States, Italy and Spain. T cells, B-cell-depleted T cells, or PBMCs supplied cDNA or gDNA.

CDR3 length: 12 residues. V was pared by 6 bases and J by 8 bases, with 12 bases between. Per the authors' pipeline: Amplification from reference gene primers served as the basis for estimated nucleated cell counts. Libraries were prepared by immunoSEQ multiplex PCR; TCRdb keeps only in-frame clonotypes and omits some of them. The V and J calls and clone size come from that table; D and trimming were worked out from the DNA. The table shows about 240,000 clones, with about 80% occurring only once. Material for sequencing was peripheral blood. The chain employs TRBV12-3 or TRBV12-4 and TRBJ2-3; D might be TRBD2 (6 bases). The sequence was obtained from a young man who had recovered from COVID-19. This CDR3 is CASSRGASTQYF. The CDR3 DNA sequence: TGTGCCAGCAGCCGCGGGGCCAGTACGCAGTATTTT.